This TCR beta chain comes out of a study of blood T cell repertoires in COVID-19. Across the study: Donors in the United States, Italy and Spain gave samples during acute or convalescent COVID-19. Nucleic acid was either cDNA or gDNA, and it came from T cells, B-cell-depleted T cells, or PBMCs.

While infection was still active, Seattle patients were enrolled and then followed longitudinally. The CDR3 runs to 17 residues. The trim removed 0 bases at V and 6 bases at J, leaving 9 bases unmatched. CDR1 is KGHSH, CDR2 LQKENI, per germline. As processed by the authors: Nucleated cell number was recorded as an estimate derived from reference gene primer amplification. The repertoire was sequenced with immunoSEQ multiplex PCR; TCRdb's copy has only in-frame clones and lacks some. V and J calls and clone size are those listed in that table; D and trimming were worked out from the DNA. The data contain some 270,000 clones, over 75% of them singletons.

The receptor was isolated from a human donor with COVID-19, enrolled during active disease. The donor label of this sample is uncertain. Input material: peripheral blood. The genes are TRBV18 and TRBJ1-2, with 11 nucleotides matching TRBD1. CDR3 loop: CASSPPARTGGGDGYTF. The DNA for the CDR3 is TGTGCCAGCTCACCACCGGCCAGGACAGGGGGCGGTGATGGCTACACCTTC.